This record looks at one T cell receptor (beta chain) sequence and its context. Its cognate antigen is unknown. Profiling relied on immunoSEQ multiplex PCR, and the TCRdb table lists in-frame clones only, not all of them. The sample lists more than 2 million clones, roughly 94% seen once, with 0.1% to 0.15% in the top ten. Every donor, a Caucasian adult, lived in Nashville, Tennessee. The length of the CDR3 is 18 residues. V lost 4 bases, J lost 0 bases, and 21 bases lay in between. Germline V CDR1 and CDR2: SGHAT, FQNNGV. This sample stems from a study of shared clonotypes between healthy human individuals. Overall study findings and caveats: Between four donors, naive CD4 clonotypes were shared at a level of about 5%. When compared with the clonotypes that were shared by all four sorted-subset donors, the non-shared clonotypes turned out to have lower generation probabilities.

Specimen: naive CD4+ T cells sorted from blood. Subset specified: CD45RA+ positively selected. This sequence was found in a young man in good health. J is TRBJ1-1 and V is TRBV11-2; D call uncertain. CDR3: CASSSRISTAQMNTEAFF. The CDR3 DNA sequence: TGTGCCAGCAGCTCCCGAATATCGACTGCACAGATGAACACTGAAGCTTTCTTT.